A single sample gave rise to the 16 T cell receptor beta chains below, sequenced in a study of blood T cell repertoires in COVID-19. The table came from immunoSEQ multiplex PCR; TCRdb's copy has only in-frame clones and leaves some out. The sample contains about 250,000 clones, 75% to 85% of which appear only once. Sequencing was done on a sample of peripheral blood. These receptors originate from a man over 45 with active or convalescent COVID-19.

The chain is built from TRBV11-3 and TRBJ2-7; TRBD2 is a possible D gene (5 bases). Trimming took 6 bases from V and 2 from J, leaving 11 bases between them. The CDR3 spans 13 residues. The germline V gene encodes CDR1 SGHNT and CDR2 YENEEA. The CDR3 reads CASRPDGTYEQYF. For the CDR3, the DNA is TGTGCCAGCAGGCCGGACGGGACCTACGAGCAGTACTTC.

This chain uses TRBV2 with TRBJ2-7; the match to TRBD2 covers 7 bases. The CDR3 loop spans 14 amino acids. The J segment lost 5 bases and the V segment lost 8 bases, leaving 12 bases of the junction unmatched. In germline, CDR1 is SNHLY, CDR2 FYNNEI. CDR3 sequence reads: CASERDSASHEQYF. In DNA form, the CDR3 reads TGTGCCAGCGAGCGGGACTCAGCTTCCCACGAGCAGTACTTC.

The chain uses TRBV11-2 and TRBJ1-1; TRBD1 agrees at 7 bases. V shed 5 bases and J 4 bases; nucleotides not matched to a gene: 10. The CDR3 sequence is 15 residues long. The V gene's germline CDR1 is SGHAT and CDR2 FQNNGV. CDR3 in DNA: TGTGCCAGCAGCCTTCAACAGGGGAGAGGCACTGAAGCTTTCTTT. This sequence encodes CASSLQQGRGTEAFF.

This clone is a singleton in its sample. This chain connects TRBV23-1 to TRBJ2-5; possibly TRBD1 for D (5 bases). TRBV23-1 is an ORF; its function is uncertain. The CDR3 has 20 residues. V lost 4 bases, J lost 5 bases, and 32 bases lay in between. The CDR3 here is CASSLARQFIDPRKGETQYF. The CDR3 DNA reads as TGCGCCAGCAGTCTGGCACGACAGTTCATAGATCCGAGAAAAGGGGAGACCCAGTACTTC.

The chain joins TRBV19 to TRBJ1-6, with D tentatively TRBD1 (5 bases). The CDR3 has 14 amino acids. Trimming shortened V by 7 bases and J by 10 bases, and 17 bases separated the two germline ends. CDR1 is LNHDA and CDR2 is SQIVND in the germline V gene (reference sequence). The CDR3 bases are TGTGCCAGTAATACGGACACCCGTGGGTCACCCCTCCACTTT. It encodes CASNTDTRGSPLHF.

The rearrangement links TRBV3-1 (or the pseudogene TRBV3-2) to TRBJ2-7; unclear D gene. The germline V gene encodes CDR1 LGHDT and CDR2 YNNKEL (reference sequence). V shed 6 bases and J shed 3 bases, with 12 bases lying between them. This CDR3 is 13 amino acids long. The CDR3 bases are TGTGCCAGCAGGCGGTCTGCCGACTACGAGCAGTACTTC. Amino acid sequence: CASRRSADYEQYF.

This clone occurred once. This sequence joins TRBV19 and TRBJ2-1; D remains unclear. From germline, CDR1 is LNHDA and CDR2 SQIVND (reference sequence). V was cut by 2 bases and J by 6 bases, with 14 bases left in between. The CDR3 length is 15 residues. CDR3 coding DNA: TGTGCCAGTAGTATATATGGTGGTAGAGGCAATGAGCAGTTCTTC. Its protein is CASSIYGGRGNEQFF. The variable domain in full, completed from reference TRBV19 and TRBJ2-1, reads DGGITQSPKYLFRKEGQNVTLSCEQNLNHDAMYWYRQDPGQGLRLIYYSQIVNDFQKGDIAEGYSVSREKKESFPLTVTSAQKNPTAFYLCASSIYGGRGNEQFFGPGTRLTVL.

The rearrangement uses TRBV24-1 and TRBJ2-5; no reliable D call. V lost 7 bases and J lost 2, with 13 bases in between. Germline loops: CDR1 KGHDR, CDR2 SFDVKD. This CDR3 region has 14 residues. The CDR3 nucleotides read TGTGCCACCAGCCTCCCCCTCGGGCAAGAGACCCAGTACTTC. Translated, it gives CATSLPLGQETQYF.

This chain joins TRBV2 and TRBJ1-1; D gene unclear. This CDR3 is 13 amino acids long. CDR1 and CDR2 (germline): SNHLY, FYNNEI. The ends were cut back, 4 bases at V and 0 bases at J, with 6 bases in the middle. The CDR3 nucleotides are TGTGCCAGCAGTGCTGAGTTGAACACTGAAGCTTTCTTT. Its translation is CASSAELNTEAFF.

The rearrangement uses TRBV4-1 and TRBJ2-3, with D tentatively TRBD1 (5 bases). The CDR3 is 14 residues long. CDR1 and CDR2 from the germline V gene are MGHRA and YSYEKL. Trimming cost V 2 bases and J 4 bases, with 10 bases left between them. The CDR3 loop is CASSQSPRADTQYF. In DNA form, the CDR3 reads TGCGCCAGCAGCCAAAGCCCCAGGGCAGATACGCAGTATTTT.

This clone was seen just once. The V call is TRBV6-1, the J call TRBJ1-6, with a possible D match to TRBD1 (5 bases). V shed 2 bases and J shed 8 bases, with 13 bases lying between them. This CDR3 spans 15 amino acids. The germline V gene has CDR1 MNHNS and CDR2 SASEGT. CDR3 DNA sequence: TGTGCCAGCAGTGAAAGACAGCTAGAGCATTCACCCCTCCACTTT. This gives the protein CASSERQLEHSPLHF.

The CDR3, as DNA: TGTGCCAGCAGCTTAGTGGGGACTAGCGGGAGACGCGAGCAGTTCTTC. Translation: CASSLVGTSGRREQFF. This rearrangement joins TRBV7-8 to TRBJ2-1; the match to TRBD2 covers 14 bases. The length of the CDR3 is 16 residues. Germline V gives CDR1 SGHVS, CDR2 FQNEAQ. After removal of 1 base from V and 10 bases from J, the junction contained 6 bases not matched to a gene.

The V and J genes are TRBV27 and TRBJ2-1; TRBD1 might be the D (6 bases). V shed 0 bases and J shed 8 bases, with 11 bases lying between them. The germline V gene has CDR1 MNHEY and CDR2 SMNVEV (reference sequence). The CDR3 has 14 residues. The CDR3 nucleotides are TGTGCCAGCAGTTTATCGCACAGGGTGTATGAGCAGTTCTTC. Translated: CASSLSHRVYEQFF.

V is TRBV12-3 or TRBV12-4 and J is TRBJ1-1, with TRBD1 as a possible D gene (5 bases). The length of the CDR3 is 13 residues. V gave up 6 bases and J gave up 2 bases, with 10 bases separating them. The CDR3 coding sequence is TGTGCCAGCAGAATACAGGATAACACTGAAGCTTTCTTT. Its protein product is CASRIQDNTEAFF.

The chain couples TRBV2 to TRBJ1-6; 8 bases are shared with TRBD1. Germline lookup yields CDR1 SNHLY and CDR2 FYNNEI. The V and J ends lost 11 bases and 9 bases, in that order; junction bases with no gene match: 9. There are 13 residues in the CDR3. The CDR3 region has the DNA TGTGCCGGACAGGGAGGTCCAATTTCACCCCTCCACTTT. Its translation: CAGQGGPISPLHF.

V usage is TRBV7-9 and J usage is TRBJ1-2; no firm D call. The CDR3 contains 13 residues. The V end was cut by 4 bases, the J end by 2 bases, with 8 bases between. Germline values: CDR1 SEHNR, CDR2 FQNEAQ (reference sequence). CDR3 DNA: TGTGCCAGCAGCTACGGGGAGAACTATGGCTACACCTTC. It is translated as CASSYGENYGYTF.